This is a list of T cell receptor beta chains from one sample in a study of T cell responses to AZD1222 COVID-19 vaccine. Produced via immunoSEQ multiplex PCR; TCRdb's table is partial and in-frame only. Of approximately 160,000 clones listed, about 90% are singletons. The material sequenced was peripheral blood, taken 28 days after the second AZD1222 dose. These TCRs come from an adult who received the AZD1222 COVID-19 vaccine. CDR3s include the opening cysteine and the closing phenylalanine or tryptophan. D genes are given only for firm matches. Clone size appears in some rows only: once, few, many, or a class for an expanded clone.

-	TRBV5-1	TRBJ1-1	-	CASSFEGPSVSAFF	TGCGCCAGCAGCTTCGAAGGCCCCAGCGTTTCGGCTTTCTTT
-	TRBV27	TRBJ1-1	-	CASSYSGDTEAFF	TGTGCCAGCTCTTACTCAGGGGACACTGAAGCTTTCTTT
-	TRBV2	TRBJ1-1	-	CASSEFGVNTEAFF	TGTGCCAGCAGTGAATTTGGAGTGAACACTGAAGCTTTCTTT
-	TRBV5-6	TRBJ2-5	once	CASSPLDRLETQYF	TGTGCCAGCAGCCCGCTGGACAGACTGGAGACCCAGTACTTC
-	TRBV19	TRBJ2-2	-	CASSIQGTNTGELFF	TGTGCCAGTAGTATACAGGGGACGAACACCGGGGAGCTGTTTTTT
-	TRBV10-3	TRBJ2-5	once	CAAGDQGGETQYF	TGTGCCGCCGGGGACCAGGGAGGCGAGACCCAGTACTTC
-	TRBV5-4	TRBJ2-2	-	CASSLDPGNTGELFF	TGTGCCAGCAGCTTGGATCCGGGGAACACCGGGGAGCTGTTTTTT
TRBD2	TRBV5-1	TRBJ2-3	-	CASSLGTSGGLSTDTQYF	TGCGCCAGCAGCCTCGGGACTAGCGGGGGGCTGAGCACAGATACGCAGTATTTT
-	TRBV6-5	TRBJ1-1	-	CASIGRGTEAFF	TGTGCCAGCATTGGGAGGGGAACTGAAGCTTTCTTT
-	TRBV5-4	TRBJ1-1	-	CASTKGEGGYDTEAFF	TGTGCCAGCACCAAGGGGGAGGGCGGGTATGACACTGAAGCTTTCTTT
-	TRBV19	TRBJ1-2	few	CASTTLGPYGYTF	TGTGCCAGTACAACTCTAGGGCCCTATGGCTACACCTTC
TRBD1	TRBV6-5	TRBJ1-2	-	CASRDRANYGYTF	TGTGCCAGCAGGGACAGGGCTAACTATGGCTACACCTTC
-	TRBV7-3	TRBJ1-6	once	CASSLTPARDGSPLHF	TGTGCCAGCAGCTTAACACCCGCCAGGGACGGGTCACCCCTCCACTTT
-	TRBV27	TRBJ1-5	-	CASSLSRQISNQPQHF	TGTGCCAGCAGTTTATCTCGGCAGATTAGCAATCAGCCCCAGCATTTT
-	TRBV20-1	TRBJ1-5	many	CSASLLRGGDGYF	TGCAGTGCTAGTCTTCTCCGAGGGGGAGACGGGTATTTT
TRBD2	TRBV9	TRBJ2-3	-	CASSLRGSGLTDTQYF	TGTGCCAGCAGCTTACGTGGTAGCGGGCTCACAGATACGCAGTATTTT
-	TRBV2	TRBJ1-5	-	CASSGQANQPQHF	TGTGCCAGCAGTGGACAGGCCAATCAGCCCCAGCATTTT
-	TRBV9	TRBJ1-2	-	CASSTDPASYGYTF	TGTGCCAGCAGCACCGACCCCGCCTCATATGGCTACACCTTC
-	TRBV2	TRBJ1-2	-	CASSEGNYEGYTF	TGTGCCAGCAGTGAAGGGAACTATGAGGGCTACACCTTC
-	TRBV6-9	TRBJ2-7	-	CASRYEQYF	TGTGCCAGCCGCTACGAGCAGTACTTC
-	TRBV7-9	TRBJ1-2	-	CASSSGHGYGYTF	TGTGCCAGCAGCTCGGGACATGGCTATGGCTACACCTTC
-	TRBV2	TRBJ1-3	-	CASIPDAGNTIYF	TGTGCCAGCATCCCGGACGCTGGAAACACCATATATTTT